The source of this T cell receptor beta chain is a study of blood T cell repertoires in COVID-19. Method: immunoSEQ multiplex PCR; TCRdb's copy keeps in-frame clones and lacks some. The repertoire holds 300,000 to 400,000 clones, around 86% seen once, with 1% in the top ten. Germline CDR1 reads LGHNA; CDR2 reads YSLEER. V dropped 0 bases and J dropped 6 bases, with 14 bases sitting between them. The CDR3 loop spans 15 amino acids. The rearrangement joins TRBV4-3 to TRBJ1-2; D call uncertain. This receptor was taken from a man aged 45-65 years with active or convalescent COVID-19. The sequencing sample was made of peripheral blood. For the CDR3, the DNA is TGCGCCAGCAGCCAAGATCCGTTCGTCGGGGATGGCTACACCTTC. Its protein product is CASSQDPFVGDGYTF.